Listed below are T cell receptor beta chains from one sample, sequenced in a study of long-term antiretroviral therapy in people with HIV. Some clones are missing from TCRdb's copy, which holds only in-frame ones; the method was immunoSEQ multiplex PCR. The data show over 40,000 clones, roughly 96% seen once. The material sequenced was unsorted PBMCs, taken 3.7 years after starting antiretroviral therapy. These receptors all stem from a woman aged 50 to 60 with HIV. Both conserved end residues are part of each CDR3. A D gene is named only where the DNA matches it firmly. The size entry is marked missing in some rows and otherwise reads once, few, many or a size class.

J gene | D gene | V gene | clone size | CDR3 protein | CDR3 DNA
TRBJ2-2 | TRBD2 | TRBV7-2 | NA | CASSPPGTSGGDNTGELFF | TGTGCCAGCAGCCCCCCCGGGACTAGCGGGGGAGATAACACCGGGGAGCTGTTTTTT
TRBJ1-1 | NA | TRBV19 | NA | CASSIRGGGNTEAFF | TGTGCCAGTAGTATCCGAGGGGGGGGAAACACTGAAGCTTTCTTT
TRBJ2-1 | NA | TRBV5-1 | NA | CASSLRGGPDNEQFF | TGCGCCAGCAGCTTGAGAGGGGGGCCTGACAATGAGCAGTTCTTC
TRBJ2-3 | NA | TRBV5-1 | NA | CASSDAGTTDTQYF | TGCGCCAGCAGCGACGCCGGGACCACCGATACGCAGTATTTT
TRBJ2-3 | TRBD2 | TRBV5-6 | once | CASSQLGGGERDTQYF | TGTGCCAGCAGCCAATTGGGGGGGGGTGAGCGAGATACGCAGTATTTT
TRBJ2-1 | TRBD2 | TRBV19 | NA | CASARGAIDEQFF | TGTGCCAGTGCGCGGGGGGCTATCGATGAGCAGTTCTTC
TRBJ2-3 | NA | TRBV10-1 | NA | CASSESGLSTDTQYF | TGCGCCAGCAGTGAGTCGGGCCTGAGCACAGATACGCAGTATTTT
TRBJ2-5 | NA | TRBV5-1 | NA | CASSLEGTGETQYF | TGCGCCAGCAGCTTGGAAGGGACTGGGGAGACCCAGTACTTC
TRBJ2-1 | NA | TRBV30 | once | CAWIQGALRNNEQFF | TGTGCCTGGATCCAGGGAGCCTTGAGGAACAATGAGCAGTTCTTC
TRBJ2-2 | TRBD1 | TRBV29-1 | NA | CSVRNTGAGELFF | TGCAGCGTACGTAATACAGGGGCCGGGGAGCTGTTTTTT
TRBJ2-1 | TRBD1 | TRBV14 | NA | CASSPRGTGPYNEQFF | TGTGCCAGCAGCCCTCGGGGGACAGGGCCCTACAATGAGCAGTTCTTC
TRBJ2-1 | TRBD1 | TRBV7-3 | NA | CASSSPGQSYNEQFF | TGTGCCAGCAGCTCTCCGGGACAGAGCTACAATGAGCAGTTCTTC
TRBJ1-1 | TRBD1 | TRBV5-1 | once | CASSLEQGGNTEAFF | TGCGCCAGCAGCCTAGAACAGGGGGGGAACACTGAAGCTTTCTTT
TRBJ1-5 | NA | TRBV5-1 | NA | CASSLGGNDQPQHF | TGCGCCAGCAGCTTGGGAGGGAACGATCAGCCCCAGCATTTT
TRBJ1-5 | TRBD1 | TRBV15 | once | CATSRDLGPYGTGSNQPQHF | TGTGCCACCAGCAGAGATCTGGGCCCATACGGGACAGGAAGCAATCAGCCCCAGCATTTT
TRBJ1-6 | NA | TRBV6-5 | NA | CASSYSIAGSNSPLHF | TGTGCCAGCAGTTACTCGATCGCCGGGTCAAATTCACCCCTCCACTTT
TRBJ2-7 | NA | TRBV30 | NA | CAWSVRIEFYEQYF | TGTGCCTGGAGTGTACGAATTGAGTTTTACGAGCAGTACTTC
TRBJ2-1 | NA | TRBV7-2 | NA | CASSRTRLYNEQFF | TGTGCCAGCTCAAGGACCAGGCTATACAATGAGCAGTTCTTC
TRBJ1-5 | NA | TRBV7-6 | NA | CASSVFLNQPQHF | TGTGCCAGCAGCGTCTTCTTGAATCAGCCCCAGCATTTT
TRBJ1-1 | NA | TRBV4-2 | NA | CASSQARVNTEAFF | TGTGCCAGCAGCCAAGCCAGGGTGAACACTGAAGCTTTCTTT
TRBJ1-3 | NA | TRBV6-5 | NA | CASIPSLNSGNTIYF | TGTGCCAGCATACCAAGTCTTAACTCTGGAAACACCATATATTTT
TRBJ1-1 | NA | TRBV7-2 | NA | CASSLGRREVNTEAFF | TGTGCCAGCAGCTTGGGCAGGCGGGAAGTGAACACTGAAGCTTTCTTT
TRBJ1-1 | NA | TRBV27 | NA | CASSLGNRGTEAFF | TGTGCCAGCAGTTTAGGGAATAGGGGCACTGAAGCTTTCTTT
TRBJ1-1 | NA | TRBV6-5 | NA | CASTAGGAGEAFF | TGTGCCAGCACCGCCGGAGGGGCCGGGGAAGCTTTCTTT
TRBJ2-6 | NA | TRBV5-1 | NA | CASSLGSSGANVLTF | TGCGCCAGCAGCTTGGGTAGCTCTGGGGCCAACGTCCTGACTTTC
TRBJ2-5 | TRBD2 | TRBV7-9 | NA | CASSLAGRLAGGQETQYF | TGTGCCAGCAGCTTAGCAGGGAGACTAGCGGGGGGCCAAGAGACCCAGTACTTC
TRBJ1-3 | NA | TRBV6-6 | NA | CASRITGTTGNTIYF | TGTGCCAGCAGGATCACCGGGACAACTGGAAACACCATATATTTT
TRBJ1-5 | NA | TRBV18 | NA | CASSPMQEGIGQPQHF | TGTGCCAGCTCACCCATGCAGGAGGGGATAGGGCAGCCCCAGCATTTT
TRBJ2-1 | NA | TRBV7-9 | NA | CASRSKSGAPGPYNEQFF | TGTGCCAGCAGGTCAAAGTCGGGGGCCCCGGGCCCTTACAATGAGCAGTTCTTC
TRBJ1-2 | TRBD1 | TRBV5-8 | NA | CASSFGTGPLGGYTF | TGTGCCAGCAGCTTCGGGACAGGGCCATTAGGAGGCTACACCTTC
TRBJ2-3 | NA | TRBV5-6 | NA | CASSLASWGRGTDTQYF | TGTGCCAGCAGCTTGGCTAGCTGGGGGCGCGGCACAGATACGCAGTATTTT
TRBJ1-1 | NA | TRBV6-6 | NA | CASSPPTQRQVEAFF | TGTGCCAGCAGCCCCCCGACCCAACGACAGGTTGAAGCTTTCTTT
TRBJ2-3 | TRBD1 | TRBV6-1 | NA | CASSDQGAITDTQYF | TGTGCCAGCAGTGATCAGGGGGCGATCACAGATACGCAGTATTTT
TRBJ2-1 | TRBD2 | TRBV19 | NA | CASSTSGGRYNEQFF | TGTGCCAGTAGTACGAGCGGGGGGCGCTACAATGAGCAGTTCTTC
TRBJ1-2 | NA | TRBV9 | NA | CASSVGSGDYGYTF | TGTGCCAGCAGCGTAGGATCCGGGGACTATGGCTACACCTTC
TRBJ2-2 | TRBD2 | TRBV5-1 | NA | CASSPSGGAGELFF | TGCGCCAGCAGCCCTAGCGGGGGGGCCGGGGAGCTGTTTTTT
TRBJ1-1 | NA | TRBV10-1 | NA | CASSEPGKNTEAFF | TGCGCCAGCAGTGAGCCGGGGAAGAACACTGAAGCTTTCTTT
TRBJ2-3 | NA | TRBV11-2 | NA | CASSLAGSDTQYF | TGTGCCAGCAGCCTCGCGGGCTCCGATACGCAGTATTTT
TRBJ2-7 | TRBD2 | TRBV19 | NA | CASSPGASGVHEQYF | TGTGCCAGTAGCCCTGGGGCTAGCGGGGTCCACGAGCAGTACTTC
TRBJ2-1 | TRBD2 | TRBV7-3 | NA | CASSLAGGHNEQFF | TGTGCCAGCAGCTTAGCGGGGGGACACAATGAGCAGTTCTTC
TRBJ1-2 | NA | TRBV6-5 | NA | CASSYEGNYGYTF | TGTGCCAGCAGTTACGAGGGAAACTATGGCTACACCTTC
TRBJ1-2 | NA | TRBV29-1 | NA | CSVEDYGTF | TGCAGCGTTGAAGATTACGGCACCTTC
TRBJ2-2 | NA | TRBV6-5 | NA | CASSSQLALTGELFF | TGTGCCAGCAGTTCCCAATTAGCGTTAACCGGGGAGCTGTTTTTT
TRBJ2-1 | NA | TRBV7-6 | NA | CASSFDSYNEQFF | TGTGCCAGCAGCTTCGACTCCTACAATGAGCAGTTCTTC
TRBJ2-7 | TRBD1 | TRBV5-1 | NA | CASRSTGGDLQYF | TGCGCCAGCAGATCAACAGGGGGCGACTTACAGTACTTC
TRBJ1-6 | TRBD1 | TRBV19 | NA | CASSPPGQLNSPLHF | TGTGCCAGTAGTCCCCCGGGACAGCTTAATTCACCCCTCCACTTT
TRBJ1-4 | TRBD1 | TRBV9 | once | CASSVGQGREKLFF | TGTGCCAGCAGCGTAGGACAGGGTCGTGAAAAACTGTTTTTT
TRBJ2-7 | NA | TRBV6-1 | NA | CASSEGATANQYF | TGTGCCAGCAGTGAAGGGGCGACGGCCAATCAGTACTTC